The clone carrying this T cell receptor beta chain is identified as medium-sized from frequency. Its antigen remains unknown. This record comes from a study of T cell clusters in autoimmune cytopenias. Points from the study as a whole: Healthy donors had approximately 2.9-fold more exclusive TRB clusters than active autoimmune hepatitis patients. Physiological T cell clusters of healthy donors were apparently absent in primary autoimmune cytopenia patients. TRB repertoire shifts in secondary cytopenia and chronic lymphocytic leukemia mostly reflected lymphoma, not autoimmunity.

Each sample's input was around 270 ng genomic DNA, 30,000 to 45,000 genome equivalents. The CDR3 has 14 amino acids. CDR1 is SGHTA and CDR2 is FQGNSA in the germline V gene. TRB was amplified by touch-down multiplex PCR, primer pools A and B combined. TCRdb re-called the multiplex PCR reads and gives one entry per CDR3 protein, without DNA. The table counts about 5,000 distinct CDR3 sequences; roughly 25% lies in the top ten. Input material: peripheral blood. This chain connects TRBV7-2 to TRBJ1-2; TCRdb indicates TRBD1, and absent DNA this call remains unverified. The origin of this receptor is a human donor with an autoimmune cytopenia or autoimmune hepatitis (not recorded which). CDR3 sequence: CASSLDTGRYGYTF.